What follows describes a single T cell receptor beta chain. This clone's antigen is unknown. Per-nucleotide qualities are absent, and no much larger clonotype sits a single base away. Libraries were constructed by PCR. TCRdb records Illumina HiSeq 2500 as the sequencer. To reduce PCR and sequencing biases, unique molecular identifiers were built into the TCR beta cDNA libraries. Per 1 to 10 million input T cells, approximately 500,000 cDNA molecules were obtained, such that each molecule approximated one T cell. The same protocol used for the earlier healthy control dataset was applied to prepare and sequence the patient libraries. Within a given batch, samples were prepared together, multiplexed and sequenced on the same HiSeq lane. The source study handled its data this way. MIGEC handled the raw barcoded reads, throwing out single-read molecular identifier groups before consensus assembly and CDR3 extraction. Clonotype tables were post-analysed with VDJtools, and diversity was normalized by down-sampling all datasets to the smallest sample size. To correct batch-related cross-sample contamination, repertoire overlap clustering matched CDR3 amino acid sequences but not nucleotide sequences. The public reads were quality trimmed at Q25 with fastp and then assembled into clones with MiXCR by TCRdb, keeping productive beta chains. Under each unique CDR3 protein, matching rows form one entry showing the most common genes and DNA. These V and J calls derive from TCRdb rather than the authors' analysis. For this sample there are about 820,000 distinct CDR3 sequences; about 53% appear just once. Jointly, the top ten make up approximately 4.5% of the sample.

The entry originates in a study of post-analysis software for immune sequencing data (dated by TCRdb to the mid-2010s). At the level of the whole study: Relapsing-remitting, secondary progressive and progressive-relapsing multiple sclerosis were recorded as disease courses, and subtype annotation was lacking for some patients. A subset of samples was prepared in parallel using single-end sample barcoding, then pooled and co-amplified after Illumina adapter ligation. The patient repertoires were set against 10 or so previously published healthy control repertoires from donors whose ages ranged from roughly 6 to 27 years. The research as a whole found: Compared with controls, multiple sclerosis patients had significantly lower normalized Chao1 diversity, a finding suggesting substantial peripheral T-cell clonal expansion. Direct clustering with F measure revealed strong co-clustering of samples prepared in the same batch, which led to a batch-effect correction. The control group was slightly older than the multiple sclerosis patient group. About five TRBV segments, including TRBV5-6, TRBV5-1 and TRBV20-1, were significantly more frequent in patients than controls.

To demonstrate the VDJtools post-analysis software, the study profiled TCR beta repertoires from the peripheral blood of about a dozen young patients with multiple sclerosis. Multiple sclerosis patients were children and adolescents aged about 6 to 16 years. Per the germline V gene, KGHSH is the CDR1 and LQKENI is the CDR2. The germline V end is reduced by 5 bases and the J end by 2 bases; junction bases left unmatched: 4. Inclusive of the bounding cysteine and phenylalanine, the CDR3 is 14 residues long. The only DNA kept is the CDR3, 42 bases in frame from the first base. The source is a girl aged 5-17 years with multiple sclerosis. The V gene is TRBV18 and the J gene is TRBJ2-7; 9 nucleotides in the junction match TRBD1. The sequenced sample consisted of blood. The CDR3 loop reads CASSSDRGTYEQYF. The nucleotide sequence reads TGTGCCAGCTCATCGGACAGGGGTACCTACGAGCAGTACTTC.